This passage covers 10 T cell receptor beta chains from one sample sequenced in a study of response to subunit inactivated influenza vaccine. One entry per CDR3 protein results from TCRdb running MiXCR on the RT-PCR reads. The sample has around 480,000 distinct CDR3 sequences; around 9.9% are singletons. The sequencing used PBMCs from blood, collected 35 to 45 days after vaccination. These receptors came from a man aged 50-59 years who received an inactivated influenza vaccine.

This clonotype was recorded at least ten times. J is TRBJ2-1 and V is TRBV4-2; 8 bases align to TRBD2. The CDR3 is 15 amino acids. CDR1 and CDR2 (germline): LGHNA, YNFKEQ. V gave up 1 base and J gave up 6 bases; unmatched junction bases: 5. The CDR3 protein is CASSQAGGPANEQFF. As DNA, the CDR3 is TGTGCCAGCAGCCAAGCGGGAGGGCCGGCCAATGAGCAGTTCTTC.

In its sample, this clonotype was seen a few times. The CDR3 here is CSARDGRRTNQPQHF. CDR3 coding DNA: TGCAGTGCTAGAGACGGGCGGCGCACCAATCAGCCCCAGCATTTT. The chain carries TRBV20-1 and TRBJ1-5; D gene ambiguous. Germline CDR1 reads DFQATT; CDR2 reads SNEGSKA (reference sequence). The CDR3 extends over 15 amino acids. Deletions cut 0 bases from V and 3 bases from J, with 12 bases between.

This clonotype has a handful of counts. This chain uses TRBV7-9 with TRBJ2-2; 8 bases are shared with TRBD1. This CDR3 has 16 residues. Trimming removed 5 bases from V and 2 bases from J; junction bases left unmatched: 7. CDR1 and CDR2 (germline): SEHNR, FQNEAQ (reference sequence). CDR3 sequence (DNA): TGTGCCAGCAGCAAACCGACAGGGGCTAACACCGGGGAGCTGTTTTTT. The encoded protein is CASSKPTGANTGELFF.

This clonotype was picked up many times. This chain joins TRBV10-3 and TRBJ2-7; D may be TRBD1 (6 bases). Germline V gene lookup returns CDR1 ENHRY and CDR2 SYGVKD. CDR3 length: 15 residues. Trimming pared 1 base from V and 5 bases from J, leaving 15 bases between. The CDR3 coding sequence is TGTGCCATCAGTGAGTTGCCAGGGGTCGGGAACGAGCAGTACTTC. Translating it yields CAISELPGVGNEQYF.

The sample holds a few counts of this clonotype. CDR3 residues: CASSLRMRSNYGYTF. For the CDR3, the DNA is TGTGCCAGCAGTTTGAGAATGAGATCTAACTATGGCTACACCTTC. The chain carries TRBV12-3 or TRBV12-4 and TRBJ1-2; no clear D. V was trimmed by 3 bases and J by 0 bases, leaving 11 bases between them. The CDR3 has 15 amino acids.

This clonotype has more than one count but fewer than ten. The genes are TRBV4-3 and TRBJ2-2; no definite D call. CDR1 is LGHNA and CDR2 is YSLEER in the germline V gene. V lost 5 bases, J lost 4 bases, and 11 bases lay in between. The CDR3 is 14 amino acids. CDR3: CASSSGLPTGELFF. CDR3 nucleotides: TGCGCCAGCAGCTCTGGATTACCCACCGGGGAGCTGTTTTTT.

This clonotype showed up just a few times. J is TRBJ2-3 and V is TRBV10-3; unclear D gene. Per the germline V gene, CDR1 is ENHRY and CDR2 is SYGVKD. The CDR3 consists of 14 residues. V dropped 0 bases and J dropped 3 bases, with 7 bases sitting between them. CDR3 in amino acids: CAISESDRTDTQYF. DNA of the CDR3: TGTGCCATCAGTGAGTCAGATAGAACAGATACGCAGTATTTT.

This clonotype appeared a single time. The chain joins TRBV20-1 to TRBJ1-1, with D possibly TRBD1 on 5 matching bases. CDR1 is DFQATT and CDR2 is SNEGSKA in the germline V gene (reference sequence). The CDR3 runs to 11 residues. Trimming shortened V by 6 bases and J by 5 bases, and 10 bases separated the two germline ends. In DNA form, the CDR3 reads TGCAGTGCCCCGACAGTTACTGAAGCTTTCTTT. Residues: CSAPTVTEAFF.

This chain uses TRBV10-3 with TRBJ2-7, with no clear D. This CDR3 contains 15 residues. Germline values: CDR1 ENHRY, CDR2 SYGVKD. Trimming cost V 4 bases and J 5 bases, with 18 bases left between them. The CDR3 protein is CAISGGLLGQDEQYF. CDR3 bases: TGTGCCATCAGTGGTGGTCTCCTCGGTCAGGACGAGCAGTACTTC.

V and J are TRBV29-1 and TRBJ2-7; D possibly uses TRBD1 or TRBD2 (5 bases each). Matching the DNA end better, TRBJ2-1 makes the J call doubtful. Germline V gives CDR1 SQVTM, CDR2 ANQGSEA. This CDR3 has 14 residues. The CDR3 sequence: CSVERAGTDYEQFF. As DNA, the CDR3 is TGCAGCGTTGAAAGAGCCGGGACCGATTACGAGCAGTTCTTC.